What follows are 29 T cell receptor beta chains derived from one specimen sequenced in a study of T-cell reconstitution after alpha-beta-depleted transplantation in children. For TCRbeta, the library was prepared with unique molecular identifiers. TCRdb re-called the PCR reads with MiXCR, one entry per CDR3 protein. The sample yields 450,000 to 550,000 distinct CDR3 sequences, about an eighth seen once. The material sequenced was PBMCs, mostly from graft donor cells, taken 180 days after TCRalphabeta/CD19-depleted stem cell transplant. These receptors originate from a female patient aged 2-9 years who had a stem cell transplant for aplastic anemia, so the T cells may come from the graft donor.

The genes are TRBV20-1 and TRBJ2-7; 7 nucleotides align to TRBD1. The V gene's germline CDR1 is DFQATT and CDR2 SNEGSKA (reference sequence). Trimming took 6 bases from V and 3 from J; bases not matched to a gene: 20. This CDR3 comprises 17 residues. Here the CDR3 DNA reads TGCAGTGCAAGACAAGCATTTCGGCACAGGGGAATCTACGAGCAGTACTTC. Its translation is CSARQAFRHRGIYEQYF.

This chain connects TRBV15 to TRBJ1-6, with D unclear. This CDR3 has 13 amino acids. CDR1 LNHNV and CDR2 YYDKDF come from the germline V gene (reference sequence). The V end lost 0 bases, the J end lost 14 bases, and 11 bases lay between the germline ends. The DNA for the CDR3 is TGTGCCACCAGCAGAGATGGCATGCCGGCCCTCCACTTT. This sequence encodes CATSRDGMPALHF.

This chain links TRBV4-3 with TRBJ2-2; D might be TRBD2 (6 bases). The CDR3 runs to 16 residues. Germline V CDR1 and CDR2: LGHNA, YSLEER. The germline V and J ends were trimmed by 3 bases and 7 bases, with 18 bases remaining between them. Here the CDR3 DNA reads TGCGCCAGCAGCCATCTGGTCGGGGAGGCGGTCGGGGAGCTGTTTTTT. Translating gives CASSHLVGEAVGELFF.

This clonotype was seen many times. The CDR3 spells CASSETNTGELFF. DNA of the CDR3: TGTGCCAGCAGTGAGACTAACACCGGGGAGCTGTTTTTT. This chain uses TRBV2 with TRBJ2-2; D remains unclear. The V and J ends lost 3 bases and 2 bases respectively, with 4 bases between them. Germline CDR1 is SNHLY and CDR2 is FYNNEI. The CDR3 covers 13 residues.

This clonotype occurred a few times. The chain combines TRBV5-1 with TRBJ2-1, with TRBD2 as a possible D gene (6 bases). This CDR3 contains 19 residues. The V end lost 4 bases, the J end lost 4 bases, and 27 bases lay between the germline ends. Germline V CDR1 and CDR2: SGHRS, YFSETQ. The CDR3 reads CASSHYIQTGRSRYNEQFF. The CDR3 DNA sequence: TGCGCCAGCAGCCACTACATACAAACCGGGAGAAGTCGGTACAATGAGCAGTTCTTC.

This clonotype was counted at least ten times. The chain employs TRBV7-2 and TRBJ2-1; 10 nucleotides align to TRBD1. Looked up from germline, CDR1 is SGHTA and CDR2 is FQGNSA. The CDR3 has 15 residues. The V gene end was trimmed by 5 bases and the J gene end by 8 bases; junction bases not matched to a gene: 9. The CDR3 DNA reads TGTGCCAGCAGCGTGACGGGACAGGGGCTTGATGAGCAGTTCTTC. This translates into CASSVTGQGLDEQFF.

This clonotype was found a few times. The chain combines TRBV6-5 with TRBJ2-1; 11 nucleotides line up with TRBD2. Germline V gene lookup returns CDR1 MNHEY and CDR2 SVGAGI. The J segment lost 6 bases and the V segment lost 0 bases, leaving 1 base of the junction unmatched. CDR3 length equals 15 residues. Here the CDR3 DNA reads TGTGCCAGCAGTTACTCCCTAGCGGGAGGCAATGAGCAGTTCTTC. Translating gives CASSYSLAGGNEQFF.

This clonotype came up a few times. The chain couples TRBV29-1 to TRBJ2-3; unclear D gene. Germline V gene lookup returns CDR1 SQVTM and CDR2 ANQGSEA. The V end lost 7 bases, the J end lost 2 bases, and 7 bases lay between the germline ends. The CDR3 has 11 amino acids. CDR3 nucleotide sequence: TGCAGCGCCTCCAACACAGATACGCAGTATTTT. Amino acid sequence: CSASNTDTQYF.

This clonotype was picked up a small number of times. The chain combines TRBV5-4 with TRBJ1-2; no clear D gene. CDR3 length: 15 amino acids. The V gene lost 7 bases and the J gene lost 3 bases, with 19 bases spanning the gap. CDR1 is SGHNT, CDR2 YYREEE, per germline (reference sequence). CDR3 protein: CASGGGGSGYYGYTF. DNA of the CDR3: TGTGCCAGCGGAGGAGGTGGCAGTGGATACTATGGCTACACCTTC.

This clonotype was seen repeatedly, ten times or more. V is TRBV6-2 or TRBV6-3 and J is TRBJ2-7; TRBD2 is a possible D gene (5 bases). Germline V gene sequence: CDR1 MNHEY, CDR2 SVGEGT. Trimming left V 0 bases short and J 7 bases short, with 7 bases between. The CDR3 is 12 amino acids. Here the CDR3 DNA reads TGTGCCAGCAGTTACTCGACGGGGGAGCAGTACGTC. This codes for CASSYSTGEQYV.

This rearrangement joins TRBV9 to TRBJ2-3; 9 bases map to TRBD2. V shed 0 bases, J shed 2 bases, and the junction held 7 bases outside the gene matches. CDR1 SGDLS and CDR2 YYNGEE come from the germline V gene. CDR3 length equals 17 residues. The CDR3 protein is CASSVGWASGVTDTQYF. In nucleotides, the CDR3 is TGTGCCAGCAGCGTAGGATGGGCTAGCGGGGTCACAGATACGCAGTATTTT.

In its sample, this clonotype was seen a few times. The chain links TRBV9 to TRBJ2-1; 9 bases align to TRBD1. Trimming took 4 bases from V and 1 from J; bases not matched to a gene: 6. This CDR3 has 16 residues. Germline values: CDR1 SGDLS, CDR2 YYNGEE. The CDR3 DNA is TGTGCCAGCAGCAAGCGACAGGGGGAATCCTACAATGAGCAGTTCTTC. This encodes CASSKRQGESYNEQFF.

This clonotype has only a few counts. This chain joins TRBV9 and TRBJ2-1; weak D call: TRBD2 (6 bases). The CDR3 is 15 residues long. CDR1 and CDR2 (germline): SGDLS, YYNGEE. V was trimmed by 0 bases and J by 1 base, leaving 8 bases between them. This chain's CDR3 is CASSVGGTSYNEQFF. CDR3 bases: TGTGCCAGCAGCGTAGGGGGGACTTCCTACAATGAGCAGTTCTTC.

At least ten counts were recorded for this clonotype. This chain connects TRBV12-3 or TRBV12-4 to TRBJ2-1; D might be TRBD2 (6 bases). The CDR3 totals 14 residues. The V gene lost 5 bases and the J gene lost 1 base, with 9 bases spanning the gap. The CDR3 region has the DNA TGTGCCAGCAGTCGACGGGGGTCCTACAATGAGCAGTTCTTC. As protein: CASSRRGSYNEQFF.

This clonotype was seen more than once but under ten times. This rearrangement joins TRBV11-3 to TRBJ2-1; TRBD2 matches 7 bases. The CDR3 is made up of 17 amino acids. Losses at the gene ends were 5 bases for V and 0 bases for J; bases not matched to a gene: 10. Germline V gene lookup returns CDR1 SGHNT and CDR2 YENEEA. This CDR3 is CASSINAGASSYNEQFF. The CDR3 bases are TGTGCCAGCAGCATTAACGCGGGAGCCTCCTCCTACAATGAGCAGTTCTTC.

The gene calls are TRBV20-1 and TRBJ2-1; TRBD2 matches at 14 bases. The V segment lost 0 bases and the J segment 5 bases; nucleotides outside the gene matches: 9. CDR1 is DFQATT, CDR2 SNEGSKA, per germline (reference sequence). The CDR3 length is 18 residues. CDR3 DNA: TGCAGTGCTAGAGAGACGGGACTAGCGGGAGCCTACCACAATGAGCAGTTCTTC. It encodes CSARETGLAGAYHNEQFF.

There are a few counts of this clonotype. The V gene is TRBV2, the J gene TRBJ2-3; D might be TRBD1 (6 bases). Germline lookup yields CDR1 SNHLY and CDR2 FYNNEI. Trimming removed 9 bases from V and 2 bases from J, with 9 bases in between. CDR3 length: 12 residues. The CDR3 region is CARGQTTDTQYF. CDR3 DNA: TGTGCCAGAGGACAGACCACAGATACGCAGTATTTT.

In its sample, this clonotype was seen a few times. This chain joins TRBV4-1 and TRBJ2-3; unclear D gene. The ends were cut back, 2 bases at V and 1 base at J, with 10 bases in the middle. Germline-derived CDR1 and CDR2 are MGHRA and YSYEKL. CDR3 length: 15 residues. CDR3 DNA: TGCGCCAGCAGCCAAACCCAAGTCGGCACAGATACGCAGTATTTT. Its protein product is CASSQTQVGTDTQYF.

The CDR3 DNA reads TGTGCCAGCAGCTTAGATTGGGCGGGAGGCTACAATGAGCAGTTCTTC. Translating gives CASSLDWAGGYNEQFF. The chain employs TRBV11-2 and TRBJ2-1, with 8 bases lining up with TRBD2. Looked up from germline, CDR1 is SGHAT and CDR2 is FQNNGV. The CDR3 runs 16 residues. Trimming at V came to 0 bases and at J to 3 bases, leaving 4 bases not matched to a gene.

The chain has TRBV6-5 and TRBJ1-2; the match to TRBD1 covers 9 bases. The CDR3 is 11 residues long. CDR1 is MNHEY and CDR2 is SVGAGI in the germline V gene. V was clipped by 9 bases and J by 8 bases; unmatched bases: 4. The CDR3 DNA reads TGTGCCAGTACAGGGGGCGGAGGCTACACCTTC. Amino acid sequence: CASTGGGGYTF.

The chain employs TRBV4-3 and TRBJ1-1; D gene uncertain. There are 13 residues in the CDR3. Per germline, CDR1 LGHNA and CDR2 YSLEER. V dropped 2 bases and J dropped 1 base, with 5 bases sitting between them. CDR3 in DNA: TGCGCCAGCAGCCAACCAGGGAACACTGAAGCTTTCTTT. Protein sequence: CASSQPGNTEAFF.

Ten or more counts support this clonotype. The genes are TRBV15 and TRBJ1-1; D gene unclear. Trimming took off 1 base at V and 2 bases at J, with 5 bases between the two ends. Germline CDR1 and CDR2: LNHNV and YYDKDF (reference sequence). The CDR3 has 13 residues. CDR3 sequence: CATSRGLNTEAFF. The CDR3 DNA reads TGTGCCACCAGCAGAGGACTTAACACTGAAGCTTTCTTT.

This clonotype was detected a few times. The gene calls are TRBV7-9 and TRBJ1-1; the D gene is possibly TRBD1 (6 bases). Germline CDR1 is SEHNR and CDR2 is FQNEAQ (reference sequence). The CDR3 is 12 residues long. V was clipped by 9 bases and J by 1 base, with 9 bases between them. The CDR3 is CASTGRNTEAFF. The DNA of the CDR3 is TGTGCCAGTACAGGGCGGAACACTGAAGCTTTCTTT.

The rearrangement uses TRBV5-5 and TRBJ2-7; D gene unclear. The CDR3 length is 15 residues. Per the germline V gene, CDR1 is SGHKS and CDR2 is YYEKEE (reference sequence). V was pared by 0 bases and J by 1 base, with 11 bases between. CDR3 protein: CASSLGVDTSYEQYV. Here the CDR3 DNA reads TGTGCCAGCAGCTTGGGGGTCGACACTTCCTACGAGCAGTACGTC.

The sample holds a few counts of this clonotype. V usage is TRBV27 and J usage is TRBJ2-3; TRBD1 might be the D (5 bases). The V end lost 4 bases, the J end lost 0 bases, and 14 bases lay between the germline ends. Per germline, CDR1 MNHEY and CDR2 SMNVEV (reference sequence). CDR3 length: 16 amino acids. CDR3 in amino acids: CASSSLTAPSTDTQYF. CDR3 bases: TGTGCCAGCAGTTCGCTGACAGCACCGAGCACAGATACGCAGTATTTT.

The rearrangement links TRBV3-1 to TRBJ2-2; 8 nucleotides line up with TRBD2. J gave up 4 bases and V 0 bases, and 4 bases lay outside the gene matches. Per the germline V gene, CDR1 is LGHDT and CDR2 is YNNKEL (reference sequence). The CDR3 consists of 16 residues. This chain's CDR3 is CASSQDKAGATGELFF. CDR3 coding DNA: TGTGCCAGCAGCCAAGATAAAGCGGGAGCCACCGGGGAGCTGTTTTTT.

This clonotype has only a few counts. The chain recombines TRBV6-1 with TRBJ2-7; D unresolved. The germline CDR1 and CDR2 sequences are MNHNS and SASEGT. The V end lost 3 bases, the J end lost 2 bases, and 14 bases lay between the germline ends. The CDR3 extends over 15 amino acids. The CDR3 loop reads CASSEYRTEAYEQYF. CDR3 bases: TGTGCCAGCAGTGAGTACCGGACGGAAGCCTACGAGCAGTACTTC.

The chain uses TRBV14 and TRBJ2-1; D unclear. V was trimmed by 3 bases and J by 0 bases, leaving 12 bases between them. CDR1 and CDR2 from the germline V gene are SGHDN and FVKESK. The CDR3 covers 16 residues. In nucleotides, the CDR3 is TGTGCCAGCAGCCATATGTCTTTGAGCTCCTACAATGAGCAGTTCTTC. This encodes CASSHMSLSSYNEQFF.

The chain links TRBV4-2 to TRBJ2-1, with 8 bases lining up with TRBD2. The CDR3 has 19 residues. The V segment lost 0 bases and the J segment 6 bases; nucleotides outside the gene matches: 16. CDR1 is LGHNA and CDR2 is YNFKEQ in the germline V gene. The CDR3 here is CASSQEGLAGSRALNEQFF. The CDR3 nucleotides read TGTGCCAGCAGCCAAGAAGGCCTAGCGGGCTCCCGAGCACTCAATGAGCAGTTCTTC.